The TCR beta chain under discussion was sequenced for a study of blood T cell repertoires in COVID-19. Trimming at V came to 3 bases and at J to 3 bases, leaving 4 bases not matched to a gene. The length of the CDR3 is 15 residues. Germline loops: CDR1 MGHRA, CDR2 YSYEKL. Sequenced by immunoSEQ multiplex PCR; TCRdb stores in-frame clones only, minus some. This sample yields approximately 200,000 clones, of which 94% are seen a single time; 0.76% belongs to the top ten. The chain employs TRBV4-1 and TRBJ2-3; 9 bases line up with TRBD2. This receptor was taken from a man aged 25 to 45 with COVID-19, enrolled during active disease. Input material: peripheral blood. Here the CDR3 reads CASSQRGGATDTQYF. CDR3 coding DNA: TGCGCCAGCAGCCAGCGCGGGGGGGCGACAGATACGCAGTATTTT.